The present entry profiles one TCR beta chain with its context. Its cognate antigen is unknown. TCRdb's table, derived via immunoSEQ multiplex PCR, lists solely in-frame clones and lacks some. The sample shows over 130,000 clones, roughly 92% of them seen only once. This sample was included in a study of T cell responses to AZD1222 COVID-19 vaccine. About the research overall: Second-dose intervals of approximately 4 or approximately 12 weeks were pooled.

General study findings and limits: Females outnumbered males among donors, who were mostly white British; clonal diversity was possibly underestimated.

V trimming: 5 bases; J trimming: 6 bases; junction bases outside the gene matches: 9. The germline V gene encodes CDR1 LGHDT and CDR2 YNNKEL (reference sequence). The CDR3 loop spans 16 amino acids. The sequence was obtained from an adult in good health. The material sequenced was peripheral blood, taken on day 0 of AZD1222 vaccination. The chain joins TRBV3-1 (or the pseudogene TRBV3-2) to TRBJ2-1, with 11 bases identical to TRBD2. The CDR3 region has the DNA TGTGCCAGCAGCGCTACTAGCGGGAGAGGATTCAATGAGCAGTTCTTC. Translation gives CASSATSGRGFNEQFF.